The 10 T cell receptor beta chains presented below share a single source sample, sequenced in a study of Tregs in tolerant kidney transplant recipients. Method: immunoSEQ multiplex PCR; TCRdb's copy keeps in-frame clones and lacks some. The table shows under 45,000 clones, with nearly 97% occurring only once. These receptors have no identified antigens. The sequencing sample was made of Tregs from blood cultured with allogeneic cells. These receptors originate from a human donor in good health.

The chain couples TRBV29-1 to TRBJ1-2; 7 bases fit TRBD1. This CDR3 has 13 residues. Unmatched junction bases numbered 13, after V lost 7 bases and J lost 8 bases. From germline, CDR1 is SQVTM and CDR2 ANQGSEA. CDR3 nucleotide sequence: TGCAGCGATATACAGGGGTTTCTAGGAGGCTACACCTTC. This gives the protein CSDIQGFLGGYTF. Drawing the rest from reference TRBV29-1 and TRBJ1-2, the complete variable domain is SAVISQKPSRDICQRGTSLTIQCQVDSQVTMMFWYRQQPGQSLTLIATANQGSEATYESGFVIDKFPISRPNLTFSTLTVSNMSPEDSSIYLCSDIQGFLGGYTFGSGTRLTVV.

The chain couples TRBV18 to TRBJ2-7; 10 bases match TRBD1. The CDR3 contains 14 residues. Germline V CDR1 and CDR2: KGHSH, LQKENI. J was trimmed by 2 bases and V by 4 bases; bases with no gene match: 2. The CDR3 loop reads CASSLDRGPYEQYF. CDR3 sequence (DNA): TGTGCCAGCTCACTCGACAGGGGGCCCTACGAGCAGTACTTC.

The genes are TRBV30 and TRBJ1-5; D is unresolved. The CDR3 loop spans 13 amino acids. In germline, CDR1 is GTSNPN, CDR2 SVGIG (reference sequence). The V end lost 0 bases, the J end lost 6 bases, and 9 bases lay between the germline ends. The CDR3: CAWSVGRGQPQHF. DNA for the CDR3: TGTGCCTGGAGTGTAGGTCGGGGTCAGCCCCAGCATTTT.

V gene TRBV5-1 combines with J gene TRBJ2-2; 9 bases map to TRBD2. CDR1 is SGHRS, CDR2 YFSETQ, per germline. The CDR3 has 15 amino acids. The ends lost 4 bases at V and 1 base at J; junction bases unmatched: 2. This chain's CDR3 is CASSPTSGNTGELFF. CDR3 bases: TGCGCCAGCAGCCCGACTAGCGGGAACACCGGGGAGCTGTTTTTT.

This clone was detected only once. CDR3 DNA: TGTGCCAGCAGCCGGGCACTAGCGGGAGGTTATGAGCAGTTCTTC. Protein sequence: CASSRALAGGYEQFF. The chain is built from TRBV6-5 and TRBJ2-1, with TRBD2 matching over 12 bases. Germline V gives CDR1 MNHEY, CDR2 SVGAGI. The CDR3 has 15 residues. The V segment lost 6 bases and the J segment 8 bases; nucleotides outside the gene matches: 8.

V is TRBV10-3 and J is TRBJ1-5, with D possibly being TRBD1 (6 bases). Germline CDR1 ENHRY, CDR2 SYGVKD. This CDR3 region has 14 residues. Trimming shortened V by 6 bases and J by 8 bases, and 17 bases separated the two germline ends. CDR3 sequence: CAIRRDISSEPQHF. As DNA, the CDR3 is TGTGCCATCAGGAGGGACATTTCCTCGGAGCCCCAGCATTTT.

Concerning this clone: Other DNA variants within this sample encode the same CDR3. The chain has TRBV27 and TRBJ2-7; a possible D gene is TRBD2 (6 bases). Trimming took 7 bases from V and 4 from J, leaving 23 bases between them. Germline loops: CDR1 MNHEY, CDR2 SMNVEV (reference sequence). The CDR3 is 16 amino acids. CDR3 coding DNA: TGTGCCAGCACCAAAGGATATGGGGGAGGAATGTACGAGCAGTACTTC. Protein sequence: CASTKGYGGGMYEQYF.

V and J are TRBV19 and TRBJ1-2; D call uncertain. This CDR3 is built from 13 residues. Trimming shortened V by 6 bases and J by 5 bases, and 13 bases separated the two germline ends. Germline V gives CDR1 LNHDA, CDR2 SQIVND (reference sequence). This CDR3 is CASRRDTPYGYTF. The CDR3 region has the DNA TGTGCCAGTAGAAGGGATACACCGTATGGCTACACCTTC.

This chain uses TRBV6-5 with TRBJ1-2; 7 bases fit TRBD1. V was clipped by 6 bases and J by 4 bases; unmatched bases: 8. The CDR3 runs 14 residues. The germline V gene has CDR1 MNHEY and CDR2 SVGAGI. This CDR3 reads CASSPGGGRYGYTF. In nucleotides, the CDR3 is TGTGCCAGCAGCCCAGGGGGGGGACGCTATGGCTACACCTTC.

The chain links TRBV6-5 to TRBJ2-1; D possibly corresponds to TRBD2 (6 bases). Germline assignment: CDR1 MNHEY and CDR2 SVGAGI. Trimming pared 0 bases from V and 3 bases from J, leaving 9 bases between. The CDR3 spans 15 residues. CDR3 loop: CASSYSQTSYNEQFF. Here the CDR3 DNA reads TGTGCCAGCAGTTACTCACAGACTAGCTACAATGAGCAGTTCTTC.